This T cell receptor (beta chain) derives from a study of blood T cell repertoires in COVID-19. In the study overall: Sites in the United States, Italy and Spain provided acute and convalescent COVID-19 samples. Sources were T cells, B-cell-depleted T cells, or PBMCs; the material itself was cDNA or gDNA.

This CDR3 comprises 16 residues. V trimming: 1 base; J trimming: 2 bases; junction bases outside the gene matches: 5. Germline CDR1 reads SGHVS; CDR2 reads FQNEAQ. Original analysis: Reference gene primer amplification gave nucleated cell count estimates. The assay was immunoSEQ multiplex PCR, and TCRdb's table has in-frame clones only and misses some. D and trimming were read from the DNA, whereas the V and J calls and clone size are those reported in that table. The sample shows 75,000 to 80,000 clones, less than 90% of them seen only once. The rearrangement links TRBV7-8 to TRBJ2-5; 9 bases agree with TRBD1. This clonotype originated in a human donor in a cohort sampled during active COVID-19. Sample: peripheral blood. The CDR3 sequence: CASSLGDRERQETQYF. For the CDR3, the DNA is TGTGCCAGCAGCTTAGGGGACAGGGAACGGCAAGAGACCCAGTACTTC. Supplemented by reference TRBV7-8 and TRBJ2-5, the full variable domain reads GAGVSQSPRYKVAKRGQDVALRCDPISGHVSLFWYQQALGQGPEFLTYFQNEAQLDKSGLPSDRFFAERPEGSVSTLKIQRTQQEDSAVYLCASSLGDRERQETQYFGPGTRLLVL.